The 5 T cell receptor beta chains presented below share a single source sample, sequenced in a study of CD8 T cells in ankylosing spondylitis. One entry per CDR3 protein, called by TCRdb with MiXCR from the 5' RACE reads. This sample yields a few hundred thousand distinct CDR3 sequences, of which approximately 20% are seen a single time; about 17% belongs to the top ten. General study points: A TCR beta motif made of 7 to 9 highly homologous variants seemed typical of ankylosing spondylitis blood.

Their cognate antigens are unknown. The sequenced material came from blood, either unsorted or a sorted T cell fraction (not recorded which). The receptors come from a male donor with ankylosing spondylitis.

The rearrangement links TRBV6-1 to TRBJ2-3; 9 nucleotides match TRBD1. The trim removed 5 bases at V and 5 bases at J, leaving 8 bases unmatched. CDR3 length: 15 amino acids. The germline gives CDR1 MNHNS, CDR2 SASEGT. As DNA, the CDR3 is TGTGCCAGCAGTCTAGGGGGGACAGGGCGAGATACGCAGTATTTT. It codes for CASSLGGTGRDTQYF.

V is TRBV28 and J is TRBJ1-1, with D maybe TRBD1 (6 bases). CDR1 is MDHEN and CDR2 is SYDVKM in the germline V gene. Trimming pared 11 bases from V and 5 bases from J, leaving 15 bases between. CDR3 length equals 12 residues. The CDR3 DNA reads TGTGCCTATGGGCAGGGGCGTACTGAAGCTTTCTTT. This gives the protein CAYGQGRTEAFF.

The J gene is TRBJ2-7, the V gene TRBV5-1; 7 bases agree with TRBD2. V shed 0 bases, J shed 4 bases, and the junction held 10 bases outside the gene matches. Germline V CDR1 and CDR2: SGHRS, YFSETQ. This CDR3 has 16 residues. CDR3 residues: CASSLGPGGKEYEQYF. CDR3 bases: TGCGCCAGCAGCTTGGGTCCGGGGGGAAAAGAGTACGAGCAGTACTTC.

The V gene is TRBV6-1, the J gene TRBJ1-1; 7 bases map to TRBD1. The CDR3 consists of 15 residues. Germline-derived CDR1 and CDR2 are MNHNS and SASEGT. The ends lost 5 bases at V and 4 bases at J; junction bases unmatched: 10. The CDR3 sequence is CASSTGTELVTEAFF. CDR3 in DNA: TGTGCCAGCAGTACGGGGACAGAGCTCGTCACTGAAGCTTTCTTT.

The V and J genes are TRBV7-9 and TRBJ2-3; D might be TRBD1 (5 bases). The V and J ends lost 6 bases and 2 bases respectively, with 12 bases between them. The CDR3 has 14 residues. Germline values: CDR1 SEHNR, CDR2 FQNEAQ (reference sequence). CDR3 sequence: CASSVGQDTDTQYF. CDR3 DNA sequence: TGTGCCAGCAGTGTGGGGCAGGACACAGATACGCAGTATTTT.